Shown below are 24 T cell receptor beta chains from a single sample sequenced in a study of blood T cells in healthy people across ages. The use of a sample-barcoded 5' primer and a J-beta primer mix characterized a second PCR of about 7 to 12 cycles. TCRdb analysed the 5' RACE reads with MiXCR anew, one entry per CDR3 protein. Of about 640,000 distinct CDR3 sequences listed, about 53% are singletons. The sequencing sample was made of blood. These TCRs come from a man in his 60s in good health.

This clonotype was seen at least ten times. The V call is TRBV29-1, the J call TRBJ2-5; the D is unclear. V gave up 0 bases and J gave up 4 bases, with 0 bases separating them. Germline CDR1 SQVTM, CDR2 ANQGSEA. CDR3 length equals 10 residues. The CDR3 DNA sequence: TGCAGCGTTGAAGAAGAGACCCAGTACTTC. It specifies CSVEEETQYF.

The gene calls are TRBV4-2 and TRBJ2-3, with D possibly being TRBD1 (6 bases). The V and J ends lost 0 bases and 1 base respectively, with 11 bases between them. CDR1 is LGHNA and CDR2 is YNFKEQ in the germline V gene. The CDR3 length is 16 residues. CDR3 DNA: TGTGCCAGCAGCCAAGAGGGCAGGGGAGGCACAGATACGCAGTATTTT. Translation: CASSQEGRGGTDTQYF.

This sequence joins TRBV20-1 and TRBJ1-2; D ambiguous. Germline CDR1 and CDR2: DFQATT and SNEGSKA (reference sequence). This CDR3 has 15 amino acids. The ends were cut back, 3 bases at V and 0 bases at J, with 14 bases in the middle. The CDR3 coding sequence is TGCAGTGCTAGCGGGTCCGACCGGGCTAACTATGGCTACACCTTC. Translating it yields CSASGSDRANYGYTF.

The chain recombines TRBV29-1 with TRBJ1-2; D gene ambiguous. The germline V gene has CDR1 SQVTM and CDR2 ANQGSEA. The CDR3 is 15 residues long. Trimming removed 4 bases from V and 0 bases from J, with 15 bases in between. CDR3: CSVGHGGVANYGYTF. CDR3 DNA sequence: TGCAGCGTTGGGCACGGTGGGGTGGCTAACTATGGCTACACCTTC.

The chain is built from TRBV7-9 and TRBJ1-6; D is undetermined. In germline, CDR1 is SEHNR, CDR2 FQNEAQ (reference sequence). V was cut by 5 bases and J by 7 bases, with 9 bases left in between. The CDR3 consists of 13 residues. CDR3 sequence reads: CASSTAENSPLHF. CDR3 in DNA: TGTGCCAGCAGCACAGCAGAGAATTCACCCCTCCACTTT.

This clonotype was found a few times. The CDR3 nucleotides read TGTGCCAGCAGTGAATACAGGGGGGATAACTATGGCTACACCTTC. Residues: CASSEYRGDNYGYTF. J is TRBJ1-2 and V is TRBV25-1; 7 positions agree with TRBD1. Per germline, CDR1 MGHDK and CDR2 SYGVNS. CDR3 length: 15 residues. Unmatched junction bases numbered 2, after V lost 0 bases and J lost 1 base.

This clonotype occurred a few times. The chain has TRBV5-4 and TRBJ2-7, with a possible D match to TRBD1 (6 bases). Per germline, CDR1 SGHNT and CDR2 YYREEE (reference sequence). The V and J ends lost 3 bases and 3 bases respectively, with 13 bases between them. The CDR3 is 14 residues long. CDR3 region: CASSSLDSYYEQYF. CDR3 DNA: TGTGCCAGCAGCTCCCTGGACAGCTACTACGAGCAGTACTTC.

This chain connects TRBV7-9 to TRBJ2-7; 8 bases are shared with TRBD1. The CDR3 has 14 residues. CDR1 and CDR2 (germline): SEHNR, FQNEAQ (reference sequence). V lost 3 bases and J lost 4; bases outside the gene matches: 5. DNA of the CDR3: TGTGCCAGCAGCTTTTCAGGGGGCGGTTACGAGCAGTACTTC. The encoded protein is CASSFSGGGYEQYF.

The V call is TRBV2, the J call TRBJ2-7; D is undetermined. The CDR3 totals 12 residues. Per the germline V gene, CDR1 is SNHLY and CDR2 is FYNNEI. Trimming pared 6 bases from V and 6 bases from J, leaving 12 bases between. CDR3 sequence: CASSPLESEQYF. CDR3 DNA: TGTGCCAGCAGCCCTCTAGAATCCGAGCAGTACTTC.

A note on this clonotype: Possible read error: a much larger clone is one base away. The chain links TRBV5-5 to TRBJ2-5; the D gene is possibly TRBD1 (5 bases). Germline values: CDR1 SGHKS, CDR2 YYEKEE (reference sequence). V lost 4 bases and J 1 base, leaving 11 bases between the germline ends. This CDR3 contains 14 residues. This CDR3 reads CASSVGPTQETQYF. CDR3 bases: TGTGCCAGCAGCGTGGGGCCCACCCAAGAGACCCAGTACTTC.

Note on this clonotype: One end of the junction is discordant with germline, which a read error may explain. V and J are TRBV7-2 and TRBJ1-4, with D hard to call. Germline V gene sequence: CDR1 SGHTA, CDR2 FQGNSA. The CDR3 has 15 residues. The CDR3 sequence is CASSLGGSPNEELFF. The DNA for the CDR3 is TGTGCCAGCAGCCTCGGAGGCAGCCCTAATGAAGAACTGTTTTTT.

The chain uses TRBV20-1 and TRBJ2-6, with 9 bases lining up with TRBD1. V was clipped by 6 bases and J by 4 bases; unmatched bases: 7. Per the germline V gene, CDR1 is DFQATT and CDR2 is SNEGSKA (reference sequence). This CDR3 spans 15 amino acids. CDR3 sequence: CSARDRETGANVLTF. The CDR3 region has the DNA TGCAGTGCCCGGGACAGGGAGACCGGGGCCAACGTCCTGACTTTC.

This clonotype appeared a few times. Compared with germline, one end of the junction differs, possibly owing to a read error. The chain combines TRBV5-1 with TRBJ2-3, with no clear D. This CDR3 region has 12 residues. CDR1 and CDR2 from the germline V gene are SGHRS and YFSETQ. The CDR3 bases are TGCGCCAGCAGCTTGCAGTCAGAGACGCAGTATTTT. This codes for CASSLQSETQYF.

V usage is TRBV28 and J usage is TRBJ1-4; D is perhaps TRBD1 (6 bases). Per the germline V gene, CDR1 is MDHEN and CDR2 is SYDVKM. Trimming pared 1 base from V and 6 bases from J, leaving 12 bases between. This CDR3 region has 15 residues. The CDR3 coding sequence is TGTGCCAGCAGTTTATTAGGGGGTGATCATGAAAAACTGTTTTTT. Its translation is CASSLLGGDHEKLFF.

As DNA, the CDR3 is TGTGCCAGCAGATCGGGACGCAACACAGATACGCAGTATTTT. Translating gives CASRSGRNTDTQYF. The chain joins TRBV2 to TRBJ2-3, with D perhaps matching TRBD1 or TRBD2 (5 bases each). The CDR3 is 14 residues long. The V end was cut by 6 bases, the J end by 2 bases, with 12 bases between. Germline V gene data show CDR1 as SNHLY and CDR2 as FYNNEI.

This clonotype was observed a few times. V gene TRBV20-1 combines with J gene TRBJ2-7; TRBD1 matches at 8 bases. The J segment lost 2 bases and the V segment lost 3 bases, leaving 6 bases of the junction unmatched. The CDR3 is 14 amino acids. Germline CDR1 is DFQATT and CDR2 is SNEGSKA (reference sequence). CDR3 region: CSASVGQGAYEQYF. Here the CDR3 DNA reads TGCAGTGCTAGCGTCGGACAGGGAGCCTACGAGCAGTACTTC.

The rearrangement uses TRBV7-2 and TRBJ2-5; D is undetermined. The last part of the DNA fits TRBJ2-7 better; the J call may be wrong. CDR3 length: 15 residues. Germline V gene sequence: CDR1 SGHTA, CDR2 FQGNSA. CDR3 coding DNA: TGTGCCAGCAGCTTATCCGCACTGCCTCTCTACGAGCAGTACTTC. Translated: CASSLSALPLYEQYF.

The CDR3 DNA is TGTGCCACCGACAGGGGCCCCGGGGAGCTGTTTTTT. Protein product: CATDRGPGELFF. The gene calls are TRBV6-8 and TRBJ2-2; 8 nucleotides agree with TRBD1. CDR1 and CDR2 (germline): MNHGY, SAAAGT. J lost 6 bases, V lost 10 bases, and 4 bases had no gene match. The CDR3 has 12 residues.

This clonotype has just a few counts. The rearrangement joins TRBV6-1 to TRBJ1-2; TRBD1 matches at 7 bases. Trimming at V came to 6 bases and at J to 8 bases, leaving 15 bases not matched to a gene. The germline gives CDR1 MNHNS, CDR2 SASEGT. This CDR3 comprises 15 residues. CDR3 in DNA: TGTGCCAGCAGCTTAACGACAGGGACATTGGGAGGCTACACCTTC. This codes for CASSLTTGTLGGYTF.

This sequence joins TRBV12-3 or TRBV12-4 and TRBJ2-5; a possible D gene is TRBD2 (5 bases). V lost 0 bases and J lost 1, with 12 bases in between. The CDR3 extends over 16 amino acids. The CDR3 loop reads CASSLATTLAQETQYF. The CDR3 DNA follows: TGTGCCAGCAGTTTAGCTACAACTCTAGCCCAAGAGACCCAGTACTTC.

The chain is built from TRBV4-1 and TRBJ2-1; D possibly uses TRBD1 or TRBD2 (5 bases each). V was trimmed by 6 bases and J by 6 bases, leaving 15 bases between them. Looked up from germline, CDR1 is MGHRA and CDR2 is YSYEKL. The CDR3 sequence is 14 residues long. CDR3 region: CASRPQTAVNEQFF. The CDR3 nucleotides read TGCGCCAGCAGACCACAGACAGCGGTCAATGAGCAGTTCTTC.

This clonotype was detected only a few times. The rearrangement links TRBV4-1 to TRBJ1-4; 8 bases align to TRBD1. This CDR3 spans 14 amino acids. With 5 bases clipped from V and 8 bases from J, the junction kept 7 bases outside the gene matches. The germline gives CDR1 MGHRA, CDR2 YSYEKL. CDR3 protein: CASSKDRVREKLFF. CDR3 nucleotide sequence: TGCGCCAGCAGCAAGGACAGGGTACGAGAAAAACTGTTTTTT.

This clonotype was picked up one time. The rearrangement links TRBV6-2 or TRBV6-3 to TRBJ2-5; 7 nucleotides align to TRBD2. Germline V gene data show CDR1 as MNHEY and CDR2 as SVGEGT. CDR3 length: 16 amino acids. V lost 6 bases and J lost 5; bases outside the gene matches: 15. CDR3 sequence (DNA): TGTGCCAGCAGAGACAATAGCGGGCTCAATCTGGAGACCCAGTACTTC. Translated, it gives CASRDNSGLNLETQYF.

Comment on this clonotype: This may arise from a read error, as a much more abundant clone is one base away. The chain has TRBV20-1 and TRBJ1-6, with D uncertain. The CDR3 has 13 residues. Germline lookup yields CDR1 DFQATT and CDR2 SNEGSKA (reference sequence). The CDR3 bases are TGCAGTGCTAGGTCGGGTCCTAAATCACCCTTCCACTTT. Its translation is CSARSGPKSPFHF.